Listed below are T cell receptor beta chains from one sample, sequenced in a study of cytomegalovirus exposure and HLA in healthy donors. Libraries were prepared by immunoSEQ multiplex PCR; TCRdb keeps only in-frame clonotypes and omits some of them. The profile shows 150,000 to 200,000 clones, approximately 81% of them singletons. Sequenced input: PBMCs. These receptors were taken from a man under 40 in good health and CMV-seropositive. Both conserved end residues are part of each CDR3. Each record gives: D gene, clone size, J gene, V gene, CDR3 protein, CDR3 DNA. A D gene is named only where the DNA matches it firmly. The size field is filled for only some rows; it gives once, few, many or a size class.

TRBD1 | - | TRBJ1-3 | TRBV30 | CAWTQGAPGNTIYF | TGTGCCTGGACTCAGGGGGCGCCAGGAAACACCATATATTTT
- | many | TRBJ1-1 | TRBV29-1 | CSAEDSYEAFF | TGCAGCGCCGAGGACAGCTATGAAGCTTTCTTT
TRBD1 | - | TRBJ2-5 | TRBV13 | CASSLTYRGLETQYF | TGTGCCAGCAGCCTTACTTACAGGGGGCTAGAGACCCAGTACTTC
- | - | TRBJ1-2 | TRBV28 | CASLAGDFYGYTF | TGTGCCAGCCTTGCAGGGGATTTCTATGGCTACACCTTC
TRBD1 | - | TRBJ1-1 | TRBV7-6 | CASSFSDRAGTEAFF | TGTGCCAGCAGCTTCTCGGACAGGGCGGGCACTGAAGCTTTCTTT
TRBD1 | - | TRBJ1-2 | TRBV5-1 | CASSITGADYGYTF | TGCGCCAGCAGCATCACAGGGGCCGACTATGGCTACACCTTC
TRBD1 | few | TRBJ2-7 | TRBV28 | CASRQGGSYEQYF | TGTGCCAGCCGACAGGGTGGCTCCTACGAGCAGTACTTC
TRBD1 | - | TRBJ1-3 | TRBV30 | CAWSTRDRAFSGNTIYF | TGTGCCTGGAGTACCCGGGACAGGGCCTTTTCCGGAAACACCATATATTTT
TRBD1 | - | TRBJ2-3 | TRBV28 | CASSPYGQVLDTQYF | TGTGCCAGCAGTCCGTACGGACAGGTTCTAGATACGCAGTATTTT
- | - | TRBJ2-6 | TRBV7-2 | CASTIPGSGANVLTF | TGTGCCAGCACCATCCCCGGCTCTGGGGCCAACGTCCTGACTTTC
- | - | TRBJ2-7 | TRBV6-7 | CASSPPGLIYEQYF | TGTGCCAGCAGCCCCCCAGGCCTGATATACGAGCAGTACTTC
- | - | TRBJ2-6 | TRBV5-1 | CASSLGEAHSGANVLTF | TGCGCCAGCAGCTTAGGGGAGGCCCACTCTGGGGCCAACGTCCTGACTTTC